Below, 19 T cell receptor beta chains from the same sample are listed, as sequenced in a study of blood T cells in healthy people across ages. The second PCR ran roughly 6 to 11 cycles with a sample-barcoded 5' primer and J-beta primers. Using its own MiXCR run on the 5' RACE reads, TCRdb lists one record per CDR3 protein. The sample lists about 1.4 million distinct CDR3 sequences; approximately 59% were seen once. Sequenced material: blood. All receptors come from a man between 18 and 29 years old in good health.

This clonotype was observed a handful of times. This chain uses TRBV20-1 with TRBJ1-1; maybe TRBD1 (6 bases). The V gene's germline CDR1 is DFQATT and CDR2 SNEGSKA (reference sequence). This CDR3 is built from 15 residues. V lost 0 bases and J lost 5, with 16 bases in between. This chain's CDR3 is CSARDPKGGWTEAFF. The DNA for the CDR3 is TGCAGTGCTAGAGATCCCAAGGGGGGCTGGACTGAAGCTTTCTTT.

This clonotype was picked up a small number of times. The J gene is TRBJ1-4, the V gene TRBV5-5, with D maybe TRBD1 (6 bases). V lost 3 bases to trimming and J lost 8 bases, with 20 bases between them. This CDR3 comprises 16 residues. Germline CDR1 and CDR2: SGHKS and YYEKEE (reference sequence). In DNA form, the CDR3 reads TGTGCCAGCAGCTCGCCCTCGGGGGGGACAATGGAAAAACTGTTTTTT. It is translated as CASSSPSGGTMEKLFF.

Note on this clonotype: Compared with germline, one end of the junction differs, possibly owing to a read error. CDR3 in DNA: TGTGCCGGCAGTTGGTCGACTAGCGGTTACGAGCAGTACTTC. This translates into CAGSWSTSGYEQYF. The chain employs TRBV7-9 and TRBJ2-5; TRBD2 matches at 9 bases. The J call may be wrong; the DNA end is better matched by TRBJ2-7. The germline V gene encodes CDR1 SEHNR and CDR2 FQNEAQ (reference sequence). The CDR3 is 14 residues long.

This clonotype was counted only a few times. The rearrangement uses TRBV10-3 and TRBJ1-6; D gene unclear. Trimming shortened V by 3 bases and J by 9 bases, and 15 bases separated the two germline ends. CDR3 length equals 15 residues. Germline V gives CDR1 ENHRY, CDR2 SYGVKD. CDR3 sequence reads: CAISDRVHPGSPLHF. CDR3 DNA: TGTGCCATCAGTGATCGGGTCCATCCTGGTTCACCCCTCCACTTT.

This sequence joins TRBV11-2 and TRBJ2-3; D perhaps matches TRBD2 (6 bases). The V gene's germline CDR1 is SGHAT and CDR2 FQNNGV. The CDR3 covers 15 residues. Deletions cut 2 bases from V and 2 bases from J, with 11 bases between. DNA for the CDR3: TGTGCCAGCAGCTTACTTAGCGGACTCACAGATACGCAGTATTTT. It translates to CASSLLSGLTDTQYF.

The genes are TRBV7-6 and TRBJ2-1; 8 bases line up with TRBD1. The junction had 5 bases not matched to a gene; V was cut back by 0 bases and J by 7 bases. Germline V gene data show CDR1 as SGHVS and CDR2 as FNYEAQ. The CDR3 loop spans 15 amino acids. CDR3 in DNA: TGTGCCAGCAGCTTAGCGGGACAGGCCCAGAATGAGCAGTTCTTC. Translated: CASSLAGQAQNEQFF.

V usage is TRBV7-2 and J usage is TRBJ2-5, with D tentatively TRBD2 (5 bases). The CDR3 spans 15 residues. The V gene's germline CDR1 is SGHTA and CDR2 FQGNSA. Trimming removed 2 bases at V and 2 bases at J, with 12 bases between. The CDR3 DNA follows: TGTGCCAGCAGCTTATTAGGGAGTGATCAAGAGACCCAGTACTTC. Translation: CASSLLGSDQETQYF.

A single count supports this clonotype. V is TRBV4-1 and J is TRBJ1-2, with no clear D. The CDR3 totals 15 residues. Trimming shortened V by 4 bases and J by 3 bases, and 15 bases separated the two germline ends. CDR1 and CDR2 from the germline V gene are MGHRA and YSYEKL. The CDR3 sequence: CASSPLGGSDYGYTF. As DNA, the CDR3 is TGCGCCAGCAGCCCCCTGGGAGGTTCCGACTATGGCTACACCTTC.

The J gene is TRBJ2-1, the V gene TRBV4-1, with a tentative D call TRBD2 (6 bases). Trimming left V 0 bases short and J 3 bases short, with 12 bases between. The CDR3 has 16 amino acids. Germline CDR1 is MGHRA and CDR2 is YSYEKL. The CDR3 protein is CASSQDLGGYYNEQFF. In DNA, the CDR3 is TGCGCCAGCAGCCAAGATCTGGGGGGTTACTACAATGAGCAGTTCTTC.

This chain joins TRBV29-1 and TRBJ2-3, with D possibly TRBD2 on 6 matching bases. The germline CDR1 and CDR2 sequences are SQVTM and ANQGSEA. Trimming took 3 bases from V and 2 from J, leaving 9 bases between them. CDR3 size: 13 residues. The CDR3 is CSVEDYLTDTQYF. Here the CDR3 DNA reads TGCAGCGTTGAGGACTACCTCACAGATACGCAGTATTTT.

This clonotype was detected a few times. The rearrangement links TRBV20-1 to TRBJ2-3; D uncertain. CDR1 DFQATT and CDR2 SNEGSKA come from the germline V gene (reference sequence). This CDR3 is 11 amino acids long. Between the trimmed V and J ends, which lost 6 bases and 4 bases, there was a span of 8 bases. The CDR3 DNA is TGCAGTGCAGACGGATCAGATACGCAGTATTTT. Translating gives CSADGSDTQYF.

This clonotype was recorded once. The chain uses TRBV15 and TRBJ2-5; TRBD2 matches at 8 bases. Germline CDR1 LNHNV, CDR2 YYDKDF (reference sequence). CDR3 length: 19 amino acids. V lost 3 bases to trimming and J lost 1 base; unmatched junction nucleotides: 16. CDR3 DNA sequence: TGTGCCACCAGCAGGCAGGGACTAGAAAGGATATGGGGCCAAGAGACCCAGTACTTC. Its protein product is CATSRQGLERIWGQETQYF. The full variable domain, with the rest looked up from reference TRBV15 and TRBJ2-5, is DAMVIQNPRYQVTQFGKPVTLSCSQTLNHNVMYWYQQKSSQAPKLLFHYYDKDFNNEADTPDNFQSRRPNTSFCFLDIRSPGLGDTAMYLCATSRQGLERIWGQETQYFGPGTRLLVL.

This clonotype was observed a few times. The rearrangement links TRBV29-1 to TRBJ2-3; 11 bases align to TRBD2. With V trimmed by 7 bases and J by 2 bases, 2 bases remained unmatched. The CDR3 runs to 13 residues. CDR1 and CDR2 (germline): SQVTM, ANQGSEA. The CDR3 loop is CSELAGVTDTQYF. The CDR3 region has the DNA TGCAGCGAACTAGCGGGAGTCACAGATACGCAGTATTTT.

This chain uses TRBV29-1 with TRBJ1-4; D may be TRBD1 (5 bases). The germline gives CDR1 SQVTM, CDR2 ANQGSEA. Between the trimmed V and J ends, which lost 4 bases and 0 bases, there was a span of 18 bases. CDR3 size: 17 residues. In DNA form, the CDR3 reads TGCAGCGTTGCTGAGGGGCCCCATGCCGCAACTAATGAAAAACTGTTTTTT. This codes for CSVAEGPHAATNEKLFF.

The rearrangement links TRBV12-3 or TRBV12-4 to TRBJ1-2; D is unresolved. V dropped 7 bases and J dropped 8 bases, with 17 bases sitting between them. This CDR3 region has 13 residues. The CDR3 sequence: CASNTGPISGYTF. The CDR3 region has the DNA TGTGCCAGCAACACCGGGCCTATTTCGGGCTACACCTTC.

This clonotype was seen only a few times. V gene TRBV29-1 combines with J gene TRBJ2-7; unclear D gene. Trimming removed 1 base at V and 3 bases at J, with 7 bases between. This CDR3 is built from 12 residues. Looked up from germline, CDR1 is SQVTM and CDR2 is ANQGSEA. CDR3 sequence reads: CSVEGSYYEQYF. CDR3 nucleotides: TGCAGCGTTGAAGGGAGTTACTACGAGCAGTACTTC.

The chain joins TRBV5-1 to TRBJ2-7; D might be TRBD1 (7 bases). The end of the DNA fits TRBJ2-5 better, so the J call may be wrong. This CDR3 has 14 amino acids. Germline V gives CDR1 SGHRS, CDR2 YFSETQ. CDR3 DNA: TGCGCCAGCAGAAGGGGGCGGGATCGAGAGACCCAGTACTTC. This sequence encodes CASRRGRDRETQYF.

V usage is TRBV15 and J usage is TRBJ2-1; no definite D call. CDR3 length: 13 amino acids. The V and J ends lost 3 bases and 9 bases respectively, with 12 bases between them. Germline V CDR1 and CDR2: LNHNV, YYDKDF (reference sequence). As DNA, the CDR3 is TGTGCCACCAGCAGGATACGGTGGACTGAGCAGTTCTTC. Encoded protein: CATSRIRWTEQFF.

V and J are TRBV4-2 and TRBJ1-2, with no clear D. Germline V CDR1 and CDR2: LGHNA, YNFKEQ. V was cut by 1 base and J by 7 bases, with 16 bases left in between. CDR3 size: 15 residues. The CDR3, as DNA: TGTGCCAGCAGCCAAGTTGTGAGGCCAGACTCTGGCTACACCTTC. It codes for CASSQVVRPDSGYTF.